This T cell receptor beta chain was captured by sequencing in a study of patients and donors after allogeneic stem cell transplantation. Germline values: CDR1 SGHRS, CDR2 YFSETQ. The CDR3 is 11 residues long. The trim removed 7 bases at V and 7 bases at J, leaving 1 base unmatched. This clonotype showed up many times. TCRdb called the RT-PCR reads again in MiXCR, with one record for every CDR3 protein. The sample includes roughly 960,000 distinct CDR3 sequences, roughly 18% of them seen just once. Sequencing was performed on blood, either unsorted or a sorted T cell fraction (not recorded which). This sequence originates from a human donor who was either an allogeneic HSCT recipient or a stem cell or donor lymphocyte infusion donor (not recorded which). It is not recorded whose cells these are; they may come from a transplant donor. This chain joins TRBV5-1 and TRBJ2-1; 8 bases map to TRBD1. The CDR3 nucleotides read TGCGCCAGCGGACAGGGAAATGAGCAGTTCTTC. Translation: CASGQGNEQFF.